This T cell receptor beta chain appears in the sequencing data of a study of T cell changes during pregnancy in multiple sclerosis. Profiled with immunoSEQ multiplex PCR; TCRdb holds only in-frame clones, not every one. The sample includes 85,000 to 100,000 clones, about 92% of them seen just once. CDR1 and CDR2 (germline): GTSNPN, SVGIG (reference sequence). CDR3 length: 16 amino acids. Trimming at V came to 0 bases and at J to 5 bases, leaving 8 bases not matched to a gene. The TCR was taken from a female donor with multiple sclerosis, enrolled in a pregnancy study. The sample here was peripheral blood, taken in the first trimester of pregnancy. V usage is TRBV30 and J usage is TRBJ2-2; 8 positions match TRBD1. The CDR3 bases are TGTGCCTGGAGTGTAGTGCAGGGGGCCTTAACCGGGGAGCTGTTTTTT. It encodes CAWSVVQGALTGELFF.